Listed here are 16 T cell receptor beta chains from one sample, sequenced in a study of blood T cells in healthy people across ages. The authors ran a second PCR of about 7 to 12 cycles using a sample-barcoded 5' primer and a J-beta primer mix. TCRdb used MiXCR to reprocess the 5' RACE reads, holding one entry per CDR3 protein. The sample has 600,000 to 850,000 distinct CDR3 sequences, about 25% seen once. These records were also assigned to another study, of T cells of mothers and their children.

Sequencing was performed on blood. The receptor source for this set is a boy aged 5 to 17 in good health.

This clonotype was detected a few times. V is TRBV20-1 and J is TRBJ2-1; tentatively, D is TRBD2 (7 bases). Germline assignment: CDR1 DFQATT and CDR2 SNEGSKA (reference sequence). V was cut by 6 bases and J by 6 bases, with 18 bases left in between. The CDR3 totals 14 residues. Here the CDR3 DNA reads TGCAGTGCAAAGTGGGGGGGGGCTGGCAATGAGCAGTTCTTC. Its protein product is CSAKWGGAGNEQFF.

This clonotype showed up just a few times. The rearrangement links TRBV11-2 to TRBJ2-5; unclear D gene. Judging by the DNA end, TRBJ2-7 fits better; the J call may be wrong. Germline V lookup: CDR1 SGHAT, CDR2 FQNNGV. This CDR3 comprises 19 residues. DNA for the CDR3: TGTGCCAGCAGCCTCCACCGCGGTGACGGCTGGGCCAGCTCCTACGAGCAGTACTTC. It yields the protein CASSLHRGDGWASSYEQYF.

This clonotype was detected a few times. This sequence joins TRBV12-3 or TRBV12-4 and TRBJ2-1; D is perhaps TRBD1 (6 bases). The CDR3 spans 14 residues. V was cut by 6 bases and J by 4 bases, with 13 bases left in between. CDR3 coding DNA: TGTGCCAGCAGACTTACAGGGAGTTACAATGAGCAGTTCTTC. Translated: CASRLTGSYNEQFF.

This clonotype appeared a few times. The rearrangement links TRBV29-1 to TRBJ2-5, with D hard to call. The CDR3 runs to 14 residues. Trimming pared 2 bases from V and 1 base from J, leaving 11 bases between. The germline gives CDR1 SQVTM, CDR2 ANQGSEA. CDR3 residues: CSVELLHSQETQYF. As DNA, the CDR3 is TGCAGCGTTGAACTACTCCACAGCCAAGAGACCCAGTACTTC. The full variable domain, completed using reference TRBV29-1 and TRBJ2-5, is SAVISQKPSRDICQRGTSLTIQCQVDSQVTMMFWYRQQPGQSLTLIATANQGSEATYESGFVIDKFPISRPNLTFSTLTVSNMSPEDSSIYLCSVELLHSQETQYFGPGTRLLVL.

This clonotype has more than one count but fewer than ten. The rearrangement uses TRBV10-3 and TRBJ2-6; D might be TRBD2 (6 bases). Germline V gives CDR1 ENHRY, CDR2 SYGVKD. This CDR3 contains 14 residues. Between the trimmed V and J ends, which lost 0 bases and 15 bases, there was a span of 15 bases. In nucleotides, the CDR3 is TGTGCCATCAGTGAGTCGGTGGGGGGTCCCGGCCTGACTTTC. Protein product: CAISESVGGPGLTF.

This chain joins TRBV21-1 and TRBJ2-6; TRBD1, the table's D call, lacks a check against the DNA. TRBV21-1 counts as a pseudogene. The CDR3 is 19 amino acids. Here the CDR3 DNA reads TGTGCCAGCAGCCGGGACAGGGGGCGTAAGTGCTCTGGGGCCAACGTCCTGACTTTC. Translated: CASSRDRGRKCSGANVLTF.

This clonotype occurred a few times. DNA of the CDR3: TGTGCCGGGCCGGGGACAGCAACACCTGTGGAGCAGTACTTC. Translation: CAGPGTATPVEQYF. V usage is TRBV9 and J usage is TRBJ2-7, with TRBD1 identical over 7 bases. Per germline, CDR1 SGDLS and CDR2 YYNGEE. The CDR3 covers 14 residues. Trimming took 10 bases from V and 7 from J; bases not matched to a gene: 17.

The rearrangement links TRBV7-2 to TRBJ2-5; perhaps TRBD1 as D (5 bases). This CDR3 has 14 amino acids. V lost 3 bases and J 6 bases, leaving 14 bases between the germline ends. Germline V lookup: CDR1 SGHTA, CDR2 FQGNSA. The DNA for the CDR3 is TGTGCCAGCAGCTTGCGCCAGGGTGGGCAGACCCAGTACTTC. This translates into CASSLRQGGQTQYF.

This clonotype was counted only a few times. The rearrangement links TRBV7-2 to TRBJ2-5, with 11 bases fitting TRBD2. In germline, CDR1 is SGHTA, CDR2 FQGNSA. Unmatched junction bases numbered 4, after V lost 2 bases and J lost 2 bases. The CDR3 runs 16 residues. The CDR3 DNA reads TGTGCCAGCAGCTTATTTAGCGGGAGGGTTCAAGAGACCCAGTACTTC. Its protein is CASSLFSGRVQETQYF.

This clonotype was detected a few times. The genes are TRBV14 and TRBJ1-6, with TRBD1 identical over 7 bases. CDR1 and CDR2 (germline): SGHDN, FVKESK. This CDR3 comprises 14 residues. Unmatched junction bases numbered 2, after V lost 3 bases and J lost 6 bases. CDR3 in DNA: TGTGCCAGCAGCCACGGGACAGTTAATTCACCCCTCCACTTT. It encodes CASSHGTVNSPLHF.

This clonotype has more than one count but fewer than ten. The chain employs TRBV7-9 and TRBJ2-2, with a weak D call TRBD1 (6 bases). Trimming left V 2 bases short and J 3 bases short, with 13 bases between. Germline V gene data show CDR1 as SEHNR and CDR2 as FQNEAQ (reference sequence). The CDR3 runs 16 residues. The CDR3, as DNA: TGTGCCAGCAGCTTACAAGGATACAGGGACACCGGGGAGCTGTTTTTT. It is translated as CASSLQGYRDTGELFF.

The chain combines TRBV12-3 or TRBV12-4 with TRBJ2-5; 7 bases are shared with TRBD2. J was trimmed by 3 bases and V by 6 bases; bases with no gene match: 7. This CDR3 region has 14 residues. CDR3 region: CASSMGDYEETQYF. In DNA form, the CDR3 reads TGTGCCAGCAGCATGGGGGACTATGAAGAGACCCAGTACTTC.

This clonotype was seen more than once but under ten times. This chain links TRBV11-2 with TRBJ1-2, with D uncertain. V was trimmed by 5 bases and J by 3 bases, leaving 4 bases between them. The length of the CDR3 is 11 residues. From germline, CDR1 is SGHAT and CDR2 FQNNGV. The CDR3 coding sequence is TGTGCCAGCAGCGGGTACTATGGCTACACCTTC. Residues: CASSGYYGYTF.

The chain joins TRBV27 to TRBJ1-6; D is unclear. V dropped 4 bases and J dropped 5 bases, with 15 bases sitting between them. This CDR3 region has 16 residues. CDR1 and CDR2 from the germline V gene are MNHEY and SMNVEV (reference sequence). The DNA of the CDR3 is TGTGCCAGCAGTTCTGTAAGAGACGGAGATAATTCACCCCTCCACTTT. Its protein product is CASSSVRDGDNSPLHF.

This clonotype was counted only a few times. V and J are TRBV3-1 and TRBJ1-2; 8 nucleotides align to TRBD1. After removal of 6 bases from V and 5 bases from J, the junction contained 11 bases not matched to a gene. CDR3 size: 15 residues. Germline-derived CDR1 and CDR2 are LGHDT and YNNKEL (reference sequence). CDR3 sequence: CASSPGGTRVYGYTF. CDR3 sequence (DNA): TGTGCCAGCAGTCCAGGGGGCACGCGGGTTTATGGCTACACCTTC.

This chain uses TRBV10-3 with TRBJ2-7; 8 positions agree with TRBD2. V was clipped by 5 bases and J by 2 bases; unmatched bases: 11. CDR3 size: 16 residues. The germline V gene has CDR1 ENHRY and CDR2 SYGVKD. In DNA, the CDR3 is TGTGCCATCAGTCGGGGGGGAGCGGGTGACGCCTACGAGCAGTACTTC. Translated: CAISRGGAGDAYEQYF.